This paragraph reports one TCR beta chain. Its antigen remains unidentified. These data are taken from a study of PD-1 blockade in classical Hodgkin lymphoma. Assay: immunoSEQ multiplex PCR; the TCRdb copy retains only in-frame clones and omits some. The table shows some 38,000 clones, with around 80% occurring only once. V gave up 4 bases and J gave up 3 bases, with 14 bases separating them. The germline V gene has CDR1 MGHRA and CDR2 YSYEKL. This CDR3 is 15 amino acids long. Study results and limitations: Patients newly diagnosed and complete responders had comparable baseline diversity. Individuals who commenced nivolumab within less than 1 year of ASCT were excluded. Healthy donors reportedly exceeded newly diagnosed patients in baseline TCR diversity.

Each patient relapsed following autologous stem cell transplantation, and prior brentuximab vedotin exposure differed. The chain recombines TRBV4-1 with TRBJ2-3; D unresolved. The source of this sequence is a human donor with classical Hodgkin lymphoma. The sequencing used peripheral blood mononuclear cells (PBMCs), collected at baseline. The CDR3 DNA sequence: TGCGCCAGCAGCCCCTCCCCCAGCCCGACAGATACGCAGTATTTT. Protein sequence: CASSPSPSPTDTQYF.